These 13 T cell receptor beta chains were sequenced from one sample in a study of immune characterization of retroperitoneal liposarcoma. TCRdb fed the PCR reads into MiXCR, producing one record per CDR3 protein. The table records 15,000 or so distinct CDR3 sequences, less than 55% of them present only once. Sequencing was performed on tumor tissue. Receptors originate from a female donor with retroperitoneal liposarcoma.

Many counts were recorded for this clonotype. The J gene is TRBJ2-1, the V gene TRBV7-6; no definite D call. This CDR3 comprises 11 residues. Trimming stripped 5 bases from V and 10 bases from J, with 9 bases between. CDR1 is SGHVS, CDR2 FNYEAQ, per germline. DNA of the CDR3: TGTGCCAGCAGCCCCCTCTACGAGCAGTTCTTC. It is translated as CASSPLYEQFF.

This rearrangement joins TRBV6-1 to TRBJ1-5; D may be TRBD1 (6 bases). V was clipped by 6 bases and J by 3 bases, with 15 bases between them. The CDR3 length is 15 residues. From germline, CDR1 is MNHNS and CDR2 SASEGT. The CDR3 region is CASRTGLGDNQPQHF. CDR3 sequence (DNA): TGTGCCAGCAGAACAGGGTTAGGGGACAATCAGCCCCAGCATTTT.

This chain uses TRBV24-1 with TRBJ2-1; 10 bases match TRBD2. The CDR3 spans 20 residues. With 0 bases clipped from V and 5 bases from J, the junction kept 15 bases outside the gene matches. The germline V gene has CDR1 KGHDR and CDR2 SFDVKD. The CDR3 region has the DNA TGTGCCACCAGTGATTTGCCGTTTGGGTTTACTAGCGGGGCTAACAATGAGCAGTTCTTC. Protein: CATSDLPFGFTSGANNEQFF.

Relative to its sample, this clonotype is large (0.1 to 1%). This sequence joins TRBV6-1 and TRBJ2-1; TRBD1 or TRBD2 may be the D gene (5 bases each). The J call may not be correct, given that the DNA end is closer to TRBJ2-7. Germline V gene lookup returns CDR1 MNHNS and CDR2 SASEGT. The CDR3 has 13 amino acids. CDR3 in amino acids: CASSEVRGDEQYF. CDR3 in DNA: TGTGCCAGCAGTGAAGTCAGAGGGGATGAGCAGTACTTC.

This clonotype is classed as medium-sized. This chain connects TRBV7-8 to TRBJ2-1; TRBD1 is a possible D gene (6 bases). The V gene's germline CDR1 is SGHVS and CDR2 FQNEAQ. CDR3 length equals 17 residues. Trimming left V 4 bases short and J 7 bases short, with 23 bases between. Written as DNA, the CDR3 is TGTGCCAGCAGCTCCCTAGGGGGTGTAGGACGCAGGAATGAGCAGTTCTTC. It is translated as CASSSLGGVGRRNEQFF.

This sequence joins TRBV6-1 and TRBJ2-5; 10 nucleotides line up with TRBD2. Looked up from germline, CDR1 is MNHNS and CDR2 is SASEGT. There are 15 residues in the CDR3. V trimming: 6 bases; J trimming: 3 bases; junction bases outside the gene matches: 7. The CDR3 region is CASSPWTSGEETQYF. The CDR3 DNA sequence: TGTGCCAGCAGCCCTTGGACTAGCGGAGAAGAGACCCAGTACTTC.

The chain combines TRBV4-3 with TRBJ2-1; 9 bases map to TRBD2. The germline gives CDR1 LGHNA, CDR2 YSLEER. V was pared by 1 base and J by 5 bases, with 3 bases of the junction left unmatched. CDR3 length equals 15 residues. Here the CDR3 reads CASSQVAGENNEQFF. As DNA, the CDR3 is TGCGCCAGCAGCCAAGTAGCGGGAGAGAACAATGAGCAGTTCTTC.

The chain couples TRBV11-2 to TRBJ2-1; a possible D gene is TRBD1 (6 bases). Trimming left V 6 bases short and J 10 bases short, with 22 bases between. Germline-derived CDR1 and CDR2 are SGHAT and FQNNGV. The CDR3 consists of 15 residues. The CDR3 DNA sequence: TGTGCCAGCAGACCCACTGGACAGCCGGCCTACGAGCAGTTCTTC. As protein: CASRPTGQPAYEQFF. Combining the CDR3 with reference TRBV11-2 and TRBJ2-1 gives the whole variable domain EAGVAQSPRYKIIEKRQSVAFWCNPISGHATLYWYQQILGQGPKLLIQFQNNGVVDDSQLPKDRFSAERLKGVDSTLKIQPAKLEDSAVYLCASRPTGQPAYEQFFGPGTRLTVL.

This clonotype was detected ten times or more. The chain combines TRBV7-3 with TRBJ2-1; D perhaps matches TRBD1 (6 bases). The J call could be wrong; TRBJ2-7 is a better fit for the DNA end. The CDR3 runs to 13 residues. Germline V lookup: CDR1 SGHTA, CDR2 FQGTGA. In DNA form, the CDR3 reads TGTGCCAGCAGCTTAACCGGGGACAATGAGCAGTACTTC. It encodes CASSLTGDNEQYF.

This clonotype was seen ten or more times. CDR3 region: CASSLDSPQRRNTGELFF. As DNA, the CDR3 is TGTGCCAGCAGCTTAGATTCCCCTCAGCGACGGAACACCGGGGAGCTGTTTTTT. The gene calls are TRBV11-3 and TRBJ2-2; D not certain. Per the germline V gene, CDR1 is SGHNT and CDR2 is YENEEA. V lost 0 bases and J lost 1, with 15 bases in between. The CDR3 totals 18 residues.

The table lists this clonotype with a few counts. A much larger clone differs by one base, so this may be a read error. CDR3 sequence: CASTLTGGLSEQFF. CDR3 sequence (DNA): TGTGCCAGCACCTTGACAGGGGGGTTGAGCGAGCAGTTCTTC. This sequence joins TRBV12-3 or TRBV12-4 and TRBJ2-1; 9 nucleotides line up with TRBD1. This CDR3 comprises 14 residues. Losses at the gene ends were 7 bases for V and 10 bases for J; bases not matched to a gene: 11.

In its sample, this clonotype ranks as medium-sized. The CDR3 region is CASSRGQGGLSYEQYF. For the CDR3, the DNA is TGTGCCAGCAGCCGGGGACAGGGGGGACTCTCCTACGAGCAGTACTTC. The chain employs TRBV7-2 and TRBJ2-1, with 11 bases identical to TRBD1. Matching the DNA end better, TRBJ2-7 makes the J call doubtful. Germline CDR1 is SGHTA and CDR2 is FQGNSA. The CDR3 length is 16 residues.

This clonotype is termed medium-sized. Sequence at one end of the junction differs from germline and may be a read error. V and J are TRBV6-6 and TRBJ2-1; 10 bases match TRBD2. The end of the DNA fits TRBJ2-7 better, so the J call may be wrong. The CDR3 is 16 amino acids. Germline assignment: CDR1 MNHNY and CDR2 SVGAGI (reference sequence). The CDR3 DNA reads TGTGCCAGCAGTGACTCGAGCGGGGGGGCCTACAATGAGCAGTACTTC. This translates into CASSDSSGGAYNEQYF.